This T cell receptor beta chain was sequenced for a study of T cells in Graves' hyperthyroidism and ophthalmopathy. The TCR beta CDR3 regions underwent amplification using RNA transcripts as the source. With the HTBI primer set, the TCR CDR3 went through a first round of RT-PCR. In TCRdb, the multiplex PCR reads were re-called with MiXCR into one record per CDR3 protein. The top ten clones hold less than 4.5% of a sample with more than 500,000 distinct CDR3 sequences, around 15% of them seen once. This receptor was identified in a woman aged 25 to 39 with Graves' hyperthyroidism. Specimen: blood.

This chain's CDR3 is CASSPRIGSSDNEQFF. CDR3 DNA: TGTGCCAGCAGTCCCCGTATTGGTAGTTCCGACAATGAGCAGTTCTTC. V gene TRBV27 combines with J gene TRBJ2-1; D remains unclear. The CDR3 consists of 16 residues. Trimming cost V 5 bases and J 5 bases, with 19 bases left between them. Germline-derived CDR1 and CDR2 are MNHEY and SMNVEV (reference sequence).